The 6 T cell receptor beta chains reported below all come from one sample, sequenced in a study of T-cell memory formation after mild COVID-19. TCRdb reanalysed the 5' RACE reads using MiXCR and keeps one entry per CDR3 protein. This table has approximately 300,000 distinct CDR3 sequences, more than 15% appearing once. The sequenced sample was PBMCs or a T cell subset sorted from them (not recorded which). Receptors originate from a young man who had mild COVID-19 (a few samples of this study predate the infection). Cell type and time point are not known.

This clonotype has just a few counts. This chain connects TRBV12-3 or TRBV12-4 to TRBJ2-7, with unresolved D. The CDR3 spans 12 residues. V lost 7 bases, J lost 3 bases, and 10 bases lay in between. The CDR3 DNA is TGTGCCAGCAATCAGCTCGGCTACGAGCAGTACTTC. Translation: CASNQLGYEQYF.

This clonotype was seen more than once but under ten times. The chain carries TRBV7-9 and TRBJ2-2; the D is unclear. The ends were cut back, 5 bases at V and 8 bases at J, with 12 bases in the middle. From germline, CDR1 is SEHNR and CDR2 FQNEAQ (reference sequence). The CDR3 covers 13 residues. DNA of the CDR3: TGTGCCAGCAGCCCCACCATGCAAGGGGAGCTGTTTTTT. Its translation: CASSPTMQGELFF.

About this clonotype itself: A much larger clonotype is one base distant, so this may be a read error. The J gene is TRBJ2-3, the V gene TRBV4-1, with 7 bases lining up with TRBD2. The germline V gene has CDR1 MGHRA and CDR2 YSYEKL. The CDR3 totals 16 residues. The CDR3 bases are TGCGCCAGCGGCCAATCTAGCGGCGCAGGCACAGATACGCAGTATTTT. As protein: CASGQSSGAGTDTQYF.

In this sample, this clonotype turned up a few times. J is TRBJ1-5 and V is TRBV4-1; D is undetermined. Per the germline V gene, CDR1 is MGHRA and CDR2 is YSYEKL. The CDR3 has 15 residues. Trimming left V 1 base short and J 2 bases short, with 9 bases between. In DNA, the CDR3 is TGCGCCAGCAGCCAAGGACCTGGGGGCAATCAGCCCCAGCATTTT. It is translated as CASSQGPGGNQPQHF.

V gene TRBV13 combines with J gene TRBJ2-5, with TRBD1 matching over 12 bases. CDR3 size: 16 residues. Unmatched junction bases numbered 6, after V lost 4 bases and J lost 3 bases. Looked up from germline, CDR1 is PRHDT and CDR2 is FYEKMQ (reference sequence). The CDR3 loop is CASSSRDRGPKETQYF. CDR3 bases: TGTGCCAGCAGCTCTCGGGACAGGGGGCCCAAAGAGACCCAGTACTTC.

A few counts support this clonotype. V is TRBV29-1 and J is TRBJ1-1; 9 nucleotides agree with TRBD1. Germline CDR1 reads SQVTM; CDR2 reads ANQGSEA. The CDR3 has 13 residues. The trim removed 4 bases at V and 4 bases at J, leaving 4 bases unmatched. The CDR3 nucleotides are TGCAGCGTTGCACGACAGGGGGTCACTGAAGCTTTCTTT. Translated: CSVARQGVTEAFF.